These 18 T cell receptor beta chains were all obtained from the same sample, sequenced in a study of lymphopenia after photon versus proton radiotherapy. Clones were read by immunoSEQ multiplex PCR, and TCRdb kept only the in-frame ones, dropping some. This table holds under 65,000 clones, 65% to 85% found once. This specimen consisted of peripheral blood, obtained from a patient treated with proton-based radiotherapy. The receptors here all came from a man aged 55 to 70 with pancreatic cancer.

This chain uses TRBV6-5 with TRBJ2-1, with D perhaps matching TRBD1 (5 bases). CDR1 MNHEY and CDR2 SVGAGI come from the germline V gene. This CDR3 spans 11 amino acids. V was trimmed by 7 bases and J by 5 bases, leaving 6 bases between them. The CDR3 region is CASTGNNEQFF. CDR3 bases: TGTGCCAGCACAGGGAACAATGAGCAGTTCTTC.

The genes are TRBV6-5 and TRBJ2-3; 13 bases match TRBD2. This CDR3 is built from 15 residues. Per the germline V gene, CDR1 is MNHEY and CDR2 is SVGAGI. The J segment lost 4 bases and the V segment lost 5 bases, leaving 3 bases of the junction unmatched. The CDR3 DNA is TGTGCCAGCAGTACCGGACTAGCGGGAGCAGATACGCAGTATTTT. As protein: CASSTGLAGADTQYF.

This clone appeared a single time. The CDR3 is CASDRGVGGQPQHF. The DNA of the CDR3 is TGTGCCAGCGATCGAGGGGTCGGGGGTCAGCCCCAGCATTTT. The gene calls are TRBV19 and TRBJ1-5, with a possible D match to TRBD1 (5 bases). This CDR3 comprises 14 residues. The V gene's germline CDR1 is LNHDA and CDR2 SQIVND (reference sequence). V lost 9 bases and J 6 bases, leaving 18 bases between the germline ends.

V usage is TRBV2 and J usage is TRBJ2-7; D assignment may be TRBD1 or TRBD2 (5 bases each). Germline V gene sequence: CDR1 SNHLY, CDR2 FYNNEI. The CDR3 contains 14 residues. Deletions cut 6 bases from V and 7 bases from J, with 19 bases between. The CDR3 loop reads CASSRDLRRGEQYF. CDR3 DNA sequence: TGTGCCAGCAGCAGGGACCTCCGCCGTGGGGAGCAGTACTTC.

This clone was seen just once. This chain joins TRBV7-2 and TRBJ2-2; D not certain. Trimming removed 3 bases from V and 3 bases from J, with 11 bases in between. The germline V gene encodes CDR1 SGHTA and CDR2 FQGNSA. The CDR3 covers 15 residues. The CDR3 region is CASSFKGRDTGELFF. The CDR3, as DNA: TGTGCCAGCAGCTTCAAAGGACGGGACACCGGGGAGCTGTTTTTT.

The chain links TRBV6-6 to TRBJ2-7; TRBD1 aligns across 12 bases. The germline V gene encodes CDR1 MNHNY and CDR2 SVGAGI (reference sequence). Trimming cost V 6 bases and J 4 bases; bases outside gene matches: 4. The CDR3 length is 14 residues. As DNA, the CDR3 is TGTGCCAGCAGACCGGGACAGGGGGCTTACGAGCAGTACTTC. It codes for CASRPGQGAYEQYF.

The rearrangement uses TRBV7-2 and TRBJ1-2; 9 positions match TRBD1. The V gene's germline CDR1 is SGHTA and CDR2 FQGNSA. Trimming took 2 bases from V and 6 from J; bases not matched to a gene: 16. The CDR3 has 18 amino acids. The CDR3 nucleotides read TGTGCCAGCAGCTTACTCCTGAACGTCCTGGGACAGGGCGATGGCTACACCTTC. Amino acids: CASSLLLNVLGQGDGYTF.

The chain employs TRBV7-3 and TRBJ1-1; TRBD1 matches at 9 bases. There are 13 residues in the CDR3. Germline trimming cut 4 bases from V and 8 bases from J; bases unmatched to any gene: 5. Germline V gene data show CDR1 as SGHTA and CDR2 as FQGTGA. The CDR3 region has the DNA TGTGCCAGCAGCTCTGACAGGGGGTCCGAAGCTTTCTTT. Its protein product is CASSSDRGSEAFF.

The gene calls are TRBV5-1 and TRBJ1-1; D is unclear. The CDR3 loop spans 16 amino acids. Per the germline V gene, CDR1 is SGHRS and CDR2 is YFSETQ. V shed 2 bases and J shed 8 bases, with 22 bases lying between them. The CDR3 DNA is TGCGCCAGCAGCTTCAAAGAGGACCGGTTCTATGGGGAAGCTTTCTTT. Translating it yields CASSFKEDRFYGEAFF.

The chain is built from TRBV2 and TRBJ2-1, with 7 bases fitting TRBD1. Germline CDR1 is SNHLY and CDR2 is FYNNEI. This CDR3 comprises 18 residues. With 7 bases clipped from V and 2 bases from J, the junction kept 17 bases outside the gene matches. DNA for the CDR3: TGTGCCAGCAAGTCCGGGACAGCGCCTCGGGCTCCCTACAATGAGCAGTTCTTC. Translation gives CASKSGTAPRAPYNEQFF.

This chain joins TRBV7-9 and TRBJ1-2; tentatively, D is TRBD1 (6 bases). Germline V gives CDR1 SEHNR, CDR2 FQNEAQ (reference sequence). This CDR3 comprises 13 residues. The germline V and J ends were trimmed by 3 bases and 8 bases, with 13 bases remaining between them. CDR3 sequence: CASSFRDKGGYTF. CDR3 sequence (DNA): TGTGCCAGCAGCTTCCGGGACAAAGGCGGCTACACCTTC.

This clone was seen once. J is TRBJ2-5 and V is TRBV2, with D possibly being TRBD2 (5 bases). The CDR3 sequence is 15 residues long. V lost 3 bases and J 1 base, leaving 12 bases between the germline ends. Looked up from germline, CDR1 is SNHLY and CDR2 is FYNNEI. The CDR3 here is CASSERASVQETQYF. The CDR3 DNA reads as TGTGCCAGCAGTGAGCGGGCCAGTGTCCAAGAGACCCAGTACTTC.

This clone showed up just once. V gene TRBV15 combines with J gene TRBJ2-3, with a weak D call TRBD2 (6 bases). In germline, CDR1 is LNHNV, CDR2 YYDKDF (reference sequence). Trimming stripped 0 bases from V and 4 bases from J, with 11 bases between. The CDR3 totals 15 residues. CDR3 sequence (DNA): TGTGCCACCAGCAGAGATTGGGGGGAGGCAGATACGCAGTATTTT. Translation: CATSRDWGEADTQYF.

V gene TRBV28 combines with J gene TRBJ2-7; possible D gene TRBD1, 5 bases. Germline-derived CDR1 and CDR2 are MDHEN and SYDVKM. The CDR3 has 15 residues. The ends were cut back, 6 bases at V and 1 base at J, with 16 bases in the middle. The CDR3 DNA follows: TGTGCCAGCAGCCCAGGGTCGGAAGGATCCTACGAGCAGTACTTC. It encodes CASSPGSEGSYEQYF.

The gene calls are TRBV7-2 and TRBJ2-1; 11 bases line up with TRBD2. The CDR3 consists of 16 residues. The V gene end was trimmed by 5 bases and the J gene end by 5 bases; junction bases not matched to a gene: 8. Germline loops: CDR1 SGHTA, CDR2 FQGNSA. The CDR3 reads CASSPQLAGVDNEQFF. For the CDR3, the DNA is TGTGCCAGCAGCCCACAACTAGCGGGAGTTGACAATGAGCAGTTCTTC.

The rearrangement joins TRBV14 to TRBJ2-5, with no clear D. Germline values: CDR1 SGHDN, CDR2 FVKESK. This CDR3 is built from 10 residues. Trimming cost V 4 bases and J 5 bases, with 2 bases left between them. Here the CDR3 DNA reads TGTGCCAGCAGCCTGGAGACCCAGTACTTC. Its protein product is CASSLETQYF.

CDR3 sequence reads: CASSFPGQNYGYTF. The CDR3 coding sequence is TGTGCCAGCAGCTTTCCGGGACAGAACTATGGCTACACCTTC. This chain joins TRBV5-8 and TRBJ1-2; TRBD1 matches at 7 bases. CDR3 length: 14 residues. V shed 2 bases and J 2 bases; nucleotides not matched to a gene: 3. Per the germline V gene, CDR1 is SGHTS and CDR2 is YDEGEE.

The J gene is TRBJ2-7, the V gene TRBV7-2; D possibly corresponds to TRBD2 (6 bases). Germline CDR1 SGHTA, CDR2 FQGNSA. CDR3 length: 11 residues. The ends were cut back, 10 bases at V and 5 bases at J, with 12 bases in the middle. CDR3 nucleotides: TGTGCCACCGGGACGGGGGACGAGCAGTACTTC. Translating it yields CATGTGDEQYF.